This TCR beta chain was profiled in a study of blood T cell repertoires in COVID-19. Study overall: Acute-phase and convalescent COVID-19 samples originated in the United States, Italy and Spain. From T cells, B-cell-depleted T cells, or PBMCs came the material, which was cDNA or gDNA.

The CDR3 contains 15 residues. Trimming took 4 bases from V and 9 from J; bases not matched to a gene: 10. CDR1 is SGHKS, CDR2 YYEKEE, per germline (reference sequence). Method: immunoSEQ multiplex PCR; TCRdb's copy keeps in-frame clones and lacks some. The table has about 160,000 clones, over 75% seen once. Recovery among Cohort 3 donors was established by two negative PCRs, clearance, or symptom resolution. This receptor was taken from a woman aged 45-60 years who had recovered from COVID-19. V is TRBV5-5 and J is TRBJ1-5, with 10 bases identical to TRBD1. Material: PBMCs or T cells enriched from blood (not recorded which). CDR3 in DNA: TGTGCCAGCAGCGTCTCGGGACAGGGGTTAGGGCCCCAGCATTTT. Translating it yields CASSVSGQGLGPQHF.